This TCR beta chain was captured in a study of T cell repertoires in cytomegalovirus infection. Study information: Indicated by public TCR beta signatures were CMV infection and matching HLA type.

MiXCR, applied by TCRdb to the reads, yields one record per CDR3 protein. The data show around 210,000 distinct CDR3 sequences, with about 5.9% seen just once and about 6.3% held by the top ten. This clonotype was seen at least ten times. Its antigen remains unknown. V was pared by 5 bases and J by 4 bases, with 5 bases of the junction left unmatched. The CDR3 contains 14 residues. Per the germline V gene, CDR1 is SGHNT and CDR2 is YENEEA. Study outcomes and limitations: Clonotypes of TCR beta that were HLA-C-restricted and CMV-specific dominated the ex vivo response. Based on cumulative public TCR beta family frequency, carriers of CMV plus the relevant HLA were identified.

Sequenced input: PBMCs. The J gene is TRBJ2-1, the V gene TRBV11-3; 7 bases are a match to TRBD2. This receptor was obtained from a human donor in good health (CMV status not recorded). Some clones in this sample may be carry-over from other donors' samples. The CDR3 protein is CASSPSGDYNEQFF. In nucleotides, the CDR3 is TGTGCCAGCAGCCCCAGCGGGGATTACAATGAGCAGTTCTTC.